What follows are 28 T cell receptor beta chains derived from one specimen sequenced in a study of post-analysis software for immune sequencing data. Study results and caveats: Four or five TRBV segments were more frequent in patients than controls; TRBV5-6, TRBV5-1 and TRBV20-1 belonged to this group.

Their cognate antigens are unknown. Incorporated into the TCR beta cDNA libraries were unique molecular identifiers, which served to reduce PCR and sequencing biases. In TCRdb, the PCR reads were re-called with MiXCR into one record per CDR3 protein. The sample yields 600,000 to 700,000 distinct CDR3 sequences, 59% seen once. The sample comprised blood. Every receptor here comes from a girl aged 2-10 years with multiple sclerosis.

This rearrangement joins TRBV4-3 to TRBJ2-5; maybe TRBD2 (6 bases). CDR1 and CDR2 from the germline V gene are LGHNA and YSLEER. This CDR3 is built from 17 residues. Trimming removed 0 bases from V and 5 bases from J, with 19 bases in between. The CDR3 loop is CASSQEGGNRGGETQYF. The CDR3 bases are TGCGCCAGCAGCCAAGAGGGAGGAAATCGCGGCGGGGAGACCCAGTACTTC.

This clonotype turned up a few times. V is TRBV4-1 and J is TRBJ2-1; the D gene is possibly TRBD2 (5 bases). CDR3 length equals 16 residues. The germline V gene encodes CDR1 MGHRA and CDR2 YSYEKL. Trimming left V 5 bases short and J 0 bases short, with 14 bases between. The chain's CDR3 is CASSSPGELSYNEQFF. Here the CDR3 DNA reads TGCGCCAGCAGCTCCCCCGGGGAACTCTCCTACAATGAGCAGTTCTTC.

The chain recombines TRBV12-3 or TRBV12-4 with TRBJ2-5, with 7 bases matching TRBD2. The CDR3 loop spans 12 amino acids. J lost 11 bases, V lost 5 bases, and 8 bases had no gene match. CDR3 sequence: CASSTTTSKQYF. The DNA for the CDR3 is TGTGCCAGCAGTACCACGACTAGCAAGCAGTACTTC.

The genes are TRBV12-3 or TRBV12-4 and TRBJ1-2; TRBD1 aligns across 10 bases. V was pared by 3 bases and J by 5 bases, with 3 bases of the junction left unmatched. The CDR3 is 14 residues long. The CDR3 here is CASSFRTGGYGYTF. The CDR3 coding sequence is TGTGCCAGCAGTTTTAGGACAGGGGGGTATGGCTACACCTTC.

This clonotype has just a few counts. The chain links TRBV20-1 to TRBJ2-1, with 9 positions matching TRBD2. Germline-derived CDR1 and CDR2 are DFQATT and SNEGSKA (reference sequence). This CDR3 has 13 amino acids. The V gene end was trimmed by 4 bases and the J gene end by 7 bases; junction bases not matched to a gene: 5. The CDR3, as DNA: TGCAGTGCTACCCGTAGCGGGAGAAATGAGCAGTTCTTC. It specifies CSATRSGRNEQFF.

This clonotype was seen only once. This chain connects TRBV5-5 to TRBJ2-1; D ambiguous. The CDR3 sequence is 14 residues long. Trimming removed 4 bases at V and 7 bases at J, with 15 bases between. Germline V lookup: CDR1 SGHKS, CDR2 YYEKEE (reference sequence). In DNA form, the CDR3 reads TGTGCCAGCAGCCGGGTTTTAGGAGCTAATGAGCAGTTCTTC. This encodes CASSRVLGANEQFF.

The chain uses TRBV29-1 and TRBJ2-5; 7 bases match TRBD1. With 4 bases clipped from V and 5 bases from J, the junction kept 13 bases outside the gene matches. The CDR3 consists of 15 residues. CDR1 is SQVTM and CDR2 is ANQGSEA in the germline V gene. The CDR3 DNA reads TGCAGCGTTGGGATCCTGGCAGGGGGTCTGGAGACCCAGTACTTC. Protein: CSVGILAGGLETQYF.

The chain couples TRBV6-2 or TRBV6-3 to TRBJ1-5, with a tentative D call TRBD1 (6 bases). The CDR3 runs 15 residues. Germline V gene sequence: CDR1 MNHEY, CDR2 SVGEGT. Trimming left V 2 bases short and J 0 bases short, with 8 bases between. DNA for the CDR3: TGTGCCAGCAGTTACGGGGGCCCTAGCAATCAGCCCCAGCATTTT. This gives the protein CASSYGGPSNQPQHF.

CDR3 sequence reads: CSAPLLGGEETQYF. As DNA, the CDR3 is TGCAGCGCCCCGCTTCTTGGGGGCGAAGAGACCCAGTACTTC. The rearrangement links TRBV29-1 to TRBJ2-5, with a tentative D call TRBD1 (6 bases). Germline CDR1 SQVTM, CDR2 ANQGSEA. The CDR3 is made up of 14 amino acids. Trimming left V 7 bases short and J 3 bases short, with 18 bases between.

This clonotype has only a few counts. J is TRBJ2-5 and V is TRBV24-1; D uncertain. The CDR3 has 12 amino acids. Trimming removed 0 bases from V and 3 bases from J, with 1 base in between. The germline gives CDR1 KGHDR, CDR2 SFDVKD. The CDR3 DNA reads as TGTGCCACCAGTGATTTGGAAGAGACCCAGTACTTC. This sequence encodes CATSDLEETQYF.

The sample holds one count of this clonotype. The chain couples TRBV5-1 to TRBJ1-5; unclear D gene. The CDR3 has 15 residues. The V end was cut by 4 bases, the J end by 0 bases, with 11 bases between. Germline V CDR1 and CDR2: SGHRS, YFSETQ. CDR3 residues: CASSAGNYSNQPQHF. DNA of the CDR3: TGCGCCAGCAGCGCGGGGAACTATAGCAATCAGCCCCAGCATTTT.

The V call is TRBV5-1, the J call TRBJ1-1; D is unresolved. The CDR3 loop spans 14 amino acids. The germline V gene encodes CDR1 SGHRS and CDR2 YFSETQ. Trimming pared 1 base from V and 2 bases from J, leaving 9 bases between. In DNA form, the CDR3 reads TGCGCCAGCAGCTTGCCCCAACTTAACACTGAAGCTTTCTTT. Translating gives CASSLPQLNTEAFF.

The chain joins TRBV2 to TRBJ2-1; TRBD1 matches 8 bases. The CDR3 is 13 amino acids. Germline V lookup: CDR1 SNHLY, CDR2 FYNNEI. Unmatched junction bases numbered 7, after V lost 7 bases and J lost 8 bases. CDR3 in DNA: TGTGCCAGCAAGGCAGGGGGCAAGGATGAGCAGTTCTTC. This translates into CASKAGGKDEQFF.

V is TRBV9 and J is TRBJ1-2, with D unresolved. Per the germline V gene, CDR1 is SGDLS and CDR2 is YYNGEE. This CDR3 is 14 amino acids long. The V end lost 6 bases, the J end lost 4 bases, and 16 bases lay between the germline ends. The CDR3 here is CASTSVDGSYGYTF. For the CDR3, the DNA is TGTGCCAGCACCAGCGTAGATGGCTCCTATGGCTACACCTTC.

This clonotype occurred a few times. The chain employs TRBV9 and TRBJ2-5, with 8 bases identical to TRBD1. The last part of the DNA fits TRBJ2-7 better; the J call may be wrong. The CDR3 has 16 amino acids. Germline-derived CDR1 and CDR2 are SGDLS and YYNGEE. In nucleotides, the CDR3 is TGTGCCAGCAGCTCGTTCTCGGACAGGGCTTCCCGCGAGCAGTACTTC. Protein sequence: CASSSFSDRASREQYF.

The V and J genes are TRBV6-5 and TRBJ2-7; 8 nucleotides match TRBD1. The end of the DNA aligns better with TRBJ2-5, so the J call may be wrong. CDR1 and CDR2 (germline): MNHEY, SVGAGI. The CDR3 is 15 residues long. CDR3 sequence: CASSYSARGRVTQYF. CDR3 in DNA: TGTGCCAGCAGTTACTCTGCCAGGGGGCGTGTGACCCAGTACTTC.

The rearrangement joins TRBV20-1 to TRBJ2-3, with D possibly being TRBD1 (6 bases). The CDR3 consists of 12 residues. Germline CDR1 and CDR2: DFQATT and SNEGSKA (reference sequence). Trimming shortened V by 7 bases and J by 3 bases, and 11 bases separated the two germline ends. CDR3 sequence reads: CSGHRETDTQYF. DNA of the CDR3: TGCAGTGGGCACAGGGAAACAGATACGCAGTATTTT.

The J gene is TRBJ1-1, the V gene TRBV18; D might be TRBD1 (6 bases). V lost 3 bases to trimming and J lost 1 base, with 9 bases between them. Germline V gene sequence: CDR1 KGHSH, CDR2 LQKENI. This CDR3 region has 14 residues. The CDR3: CASSPKTGNTEAFF. In DNA form, the CDR3 reads TGTGCCAGCTCACCGAAGACAGGGAACACTGAAGCTTTCTTT.

The chain employs TRBV7-9 and TRBJ2-1; TRBD2 agrees at 7 bases. The J segment lost 15 bases and the V segment lost 5 bases, leaving 10 bases of the junction unmatched. The CDR3 is 12 amino acids. In germline, CDR1 is SEHNR, CDR2 FQNEAQ (reference sequence). The CDR3 nucleotides are TGTGCCAGCAGCCCCCGTAGCGGGTTATGGTTCTTC. Residues: CASSPRSGLWFF.

The chain uses TRBV20-1 and TRBJ2-7; TRBD1 matches at 9 bases. The germline gives CDR1 DFQATT, CDR2 SNEGSKA (reference sequence). The CDR3 runs 15 residues. V shed 1 base and J 7 bases; nucleotides not matched to a gene: 11. The CDR3: CSARAPGQGGVEQYF. CDR3 nucleotides: TGCAGTGCTAGAGCCCCGGGACAGGGAGGGGTAGAGCAGTACTTC.

The V call is TRBV5-1, the J call TRBJ2-5; TRBD1 aligns across 7 bases. Gene TRBJ2-7 matches the end of the DNA better, so the J call may be wrong. The CDR3 is 13 residues long. In germline, CDR1 is SGHRS, CDR2 YFSETQ. The CDR3 is CASSSQGSHEQYF. The CDR3 nucleotides read TGCGCCAGCAGCTCACAGGGGAGCCACGAGCAGTACTTC.

The J gene is TRBJ2-1, the V gene TRBV19, with TRBD2 identical over 9 bases. The germline V gene encodes CDR1 LNHDA and CDR2 SQIVND (reference sequence). V lost 7 bases and J lost 6; bases outside the gene matches: 10. The CDR3 spans 15 residues. This CDR3 is CASNPQRGESNEQFF. CDR3 nucleotide sequence: TGTGCCAGTAACCCCCAGCGGGGGGAGTCCAATGAGCAGTTCTTC. Full variable domain (outside the CDR3, taken from reference TRBV19 and TRBJ2-1): DGGITQSPKYLFRKEGQNVTLSCEQNLNHDAMYWYRQDPGQGLRLIYYSQIVNDFQKGDIAEGYSVSREKKESFPLTVTSAQKNPTAFYLCASNPQRGESNEQFFGPGTRLTVL.

The genes are TRBV2 and TRBJ2-3; unclear D gene. The CDR3 contains 15 residues. V lost 6 bases, J lost 2 bases, and 15 bases lay in between. From germline, CDR1 is SNHLY and CDR2 FYNNEI. CDR3 sequence (DNA): TGTGCCAGCAGCCCCGAGGTTACCTTCACAGATACGCAGTATTTT. Encoded protein: CASSPEVTFTDTQYF.

This CDR3 reads CSASYVGVTADTQYF. CDR3 DNA sequence: TGCAGTGCTAGTTATGTGGGAGTGACCGCAGATACGCAGTATTTT. V usage is TRBV20-1 and J usage is TRBJ2-3; D perhaps matches TRBD2 (5 bases). The CDR3 extends over 15 amino acids. Per germline, CDR1 DFQATT and CDR2 SNEGSKA (reference sequence). Between the trimmed V and J ends, which lost 3 bases and 4 bases, there was a span of 17 bases.

The V and J genes are TRBV27 and TRBJ2-1, with D possibly TRBD1 on 5 matching bases. V was clipped by 3 bases and J by 5 bases, with 8 bases between them. The CDR3 is made up of 13 amino acids. CDR1 MNHEY and CDR2 SMNVEV come from the germline V gene (reference sequence). The CDR3 DNA follows: TGTGCCAGCAGTTTTTGGACAAACAATGAGCAGTTCTTC. It specifies CASSFWTNNEQFF.

The chain joins TRBV11-2 to TRBJ2-1; 8 bases match TRBD2. V lost 5 bases and J lost 0; bases outside the gene matches: 6. The germline CDR1 and CDR2 sequences are SGHAT and FQNNGV. The CDR3 runs to 16 residues. The CDR3 sequence is CASSRGGGSSYNEQFF. CDR3 coding DNA: TGTGCCAGCAGCCGGGGGGGAGGGAGCTCCTACAATGAGCAGTTCTTC.

The J gene is TRBJ1-1, the V gene TRBV25-1; D unresolved. Trimming took 7 bases from V and 2 from J, leaving 8 bases between them. CDR3 length: 12 residues. Germline V CDR1 and CDR2: MGHDK, SYGVNS. The CDR3 reads CASTWGNTEAFF. CDR3 nucleotides: TGTGCCAGCACATGGGGTAACACTGAAGCTTTCTTT.

This sequence joins TRBV6-5 and TRBJ2-1; 10 bases align to TRBD1. The CDR3 spans 15 residues. V shed 4 bases and J 8 bases; nucleotides not matched to a gene: 8. Germline CDR1 is MNHEY and CDR2 is SVGAGI. The chain's CDR3 is CASSSGGQGVDEQFF. The CDR3 DNA reads TGTGCCAGCAGTTCAGGAGGACAGGGGGTCGATGAGCAGTTCTTC.